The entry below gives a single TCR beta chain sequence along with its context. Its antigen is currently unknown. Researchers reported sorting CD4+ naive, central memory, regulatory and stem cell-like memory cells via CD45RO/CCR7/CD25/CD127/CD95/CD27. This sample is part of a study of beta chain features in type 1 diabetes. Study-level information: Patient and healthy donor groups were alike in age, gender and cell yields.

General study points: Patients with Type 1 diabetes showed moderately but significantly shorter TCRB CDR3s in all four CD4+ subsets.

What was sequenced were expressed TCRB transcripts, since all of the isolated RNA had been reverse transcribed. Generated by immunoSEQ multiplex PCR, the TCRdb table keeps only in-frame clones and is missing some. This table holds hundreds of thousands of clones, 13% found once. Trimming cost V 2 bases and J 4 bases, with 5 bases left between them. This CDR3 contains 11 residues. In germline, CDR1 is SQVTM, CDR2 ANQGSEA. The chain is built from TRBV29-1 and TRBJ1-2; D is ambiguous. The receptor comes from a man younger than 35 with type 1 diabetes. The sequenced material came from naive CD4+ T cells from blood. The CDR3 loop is CSVEQSYGYTF. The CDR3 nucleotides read TGCAGCGTTGAACAATCCTATGGCTACACCTTC. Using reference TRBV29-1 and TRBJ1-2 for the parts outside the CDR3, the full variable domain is SAVISQKPSRDICQRGTSLTIQCQVDSQVTMMFWYRQQPGQSLTLIATANQGSEATYESGFVIDKFPISRPNLTFSTLTVSNMSPEDSSIYLCSVEQSYGYTFGSGTRLTVV.